This TCR beta chain comes out of a study of T cells in Graves' hyperthyroidism and ophthalmopathy (dated by TCRdb to the late 2010s). About the study as a whole: Peripheral blood was sampled at the time of initial diagnosis, prior to any treatment. To identify distinguishing TCR V-J signatures, a discovery cohort of 90 to 100 patients was used, comprising 43 with Graves' ophthalmopathy and around 57 with stable Graves' hyperthyroidism. Once sampling was done, hyperthyroidism patients were given methimazole at a starting dose of 30 mg daily, whereas ophthalmopathy patients were given high-dose intravenous methylprednisolone. TCR Vbeta CDR3 sequencing of 120 to 150 peripheral blood samples (under 45 ophthalmopathy, over 70 hyperthyroidism and some 17 progressor patients) is reported in the paper. For training and testing, the 100 or so patients in the discovery cohort were randomly divided in a 7:3 ratio. Thyroid tissue and blood T-cell repertoires from about six Graves' hyperthyroidism patients were also compared in the study. Prospective prediction of ophthalmopathy was tested in an independent validation cohort consisting of 18 to 20 hyperthyroidism patients and about 17 patients who later progressed to ophthalmopathy. Points the paper makes about the study in general: In cross-validation, a model built on a 13 V-J signature told ophthalmopathy apart from stable hyperthyroidism with under 90% sensitivity and approximately 81% specificity, and in testing the same model reached 80%/75%. Most expanded thyroid clonotypes (frequency above 0.001) were also detected in blood, suggesting blood repertoires may reflect thyroid immune responses. No statistical method was used to fix the sample size in advance, and group allocation was not hidden from the investigators. During validation, the model predicted progression to ophthalmopathy a median of about 5.9 months ahead of onset, with more than 55% sensitivity and 72% to 80% specificity.

CDR1 and CDR2 were assigned from the germline V gene as SGHTA and FQGNSA. The CDR3 starts with the cysteine, ends with the phenylalanine, and has 13 residues. The CDR3 DNA has 39 bases and is translated from base 1. The V and J ends are trimmed by 5 bases and 4 bases, leaving 10 bases between them. The TCR beta CDR3 regions were amplified from the RNA transcripts. A first-round RT-PCR of the TCR CDR3 used the HTBI primer set with the Qiagen OneStep RT-PCR kit. A second multiplex PCR round built the libraries, followed by size selection and purification. Paired-end sequencing of the libraries was performed with 100 bp reads on an Illumina HiSeq2000. In the source study's methods: SOAPnuke was used to process the raw data, with reads discarded if the reads contained adapters or uncalled bases, had a mean Phred below 15, or lacked an exact constant-primer or identifier match. COPE v1.2.5 was used to merge the high-quality paired reads, and each unique nucleotide sequence was defined as a clonotype. MiTCR v1.1 was used to align clonotypes to the IMGT TRBV, TRBD and TRBJ reference segments. The analysis included only V-J combinations with a frequency above 0.0001, which together covered 99% to 99.2% of the repertoires. The TCS score was defined as the ratio of F50 (clonal expansion) to E x V (chaos), calculated using BLOSUM62-based TCRdist between CDR3 peptides within each V-J. Welch's t-statistics and random forest reduced just over 500 V-J features to fewer than 15, which were used in a naive Bayes classifier (R e1071). Using fastp trimming at Q25 and MiXCR clonotype assembly, TCRdb reanalyzed the public sequencing data and kept in-frame beta chains. All rows with the same CDR3 protein become a single entry with the most common DNA and genes. V and J calls and clone size were set by TCRdb, not the authors. In this sample the table shows roughly 600,000 distinct CDR3 sequences, roughly 14% of which occur a single time. Of the sample, under 15% falls within the top ten clones.

Ophthalmopathy patients had moderately to severely active disease, with a Clinical Activity Score of 3 or more, a NOSPECS grade of 4 or more, and a disease duration of less than 3 months. Patients with uncontrolled infections, other autoimmune diseases, pregnancy or lactation were excluded. Clinical symptoms, serum thyroxine and TRAb, thyroid ultrasound, and orbital computed tomography formed the basis for the diagnoses. PBMCs were separated from over 9 ml of fresh peripheral blood using Ficoll-Paque density gradient centrifugation. Total RNA was extracted with Trizol reagent, and quality was checked on an Agilent 2100 Bioanalyzer. This clonotype was picked up many times. Its antigen remains undetermined. No clone much larger than this one lies a single base away; base qualities are absent.

The receptor's source is a woman between 45 and 60 years old with Graves' ophthalmopathy. The sample taken for sequencing was blood. This chain is built from TRBV7-2 and TRBJ2-3; the D gene identity is not certain. The CDR3 region has the sequence CASSPQSPDTQYF. In nucleotide form, the sequence is TGTGCCAGCAGCCCACAAAGTCCAGATACGCAGTATTTT.